This TCR beta chain was obtained from a study of cytomegalovirus exposure and HLA in healthy donors. For the study at large: About 80 million unique TCRs, all from HLA-typed donors, were included in an early release of the data.

Primers: 60 Vbeta forward and 13 Jbeta reverse. Clones were sequenced by immunoSEQ multiplex PCR, and TCRdb holds only the in-frame ones, with some missing. The sample shows about 160,000 clones, roughly 82% of them seen only once. Study results and caveats: Fewer than 20,000 TCR beta sequences were associated with HLA alleles at 0.05 false discovery rate in a later analysis. Earlier analysis yielded a pattern in which most TCR beta V segments were productive about 90% or about 30% of the time.

Germline CDR1 and CDR2: MDHEN and SYDVKM. CDR3 length: 15 residues. V lost 5 bases and J lost 3; bases outside the gene matches: 7. As for this clone: Its antigen is unknown.

The chain couples TRBV28 to TRBJ2-7; 10 bases agree with TRBD1. Sample: PBMCs. The origin of this receptor is a girl between 5 and 17 years old in good health and CMV-seropositive. CDR3 sequence (DNA): TGTGCCAGCAGTCCCGGGACAGGGGAAATCTACGAGCAGTACTTC. Translated: CASSPGTGEIYEQYF.